The TCR beta chain described here comes from a study of blood T cell repertoires in COVID-19 (dated by TCRdb to the early 2020s). With regard to the full study: Samples covering the acute and convalescent phases of COVID-19 were provided by collaborators in the United States, Italy and Spain. The material from the prospective study consisted of cDNA or gDNA derived from T cells, B-cell-depleted T cells, or PBMCs. The dataset comprised deeply sampled blood TCRbeta repertoires from subjects exposed to, actively infected with, or recovered from COVID-19. A freely available public database, intended as a resource for researchers studying the immune response to SARS-CoV-2, is where the repertoires were released. Samples came from the ongoing ImmuneRACE study (first 160 participants) plus 1,254 subjects from 6 global collaborators. Sample metadata almost always included a de-identified subject ID, COVID-19 status, age in years and sex. HLA class I and class II types, where available, came from metadata supplied by the sample provider rather than from assay-based typing.

In Seattle, one collaborating source enrolled patients while the infection was active and tracked those patients longitudinally over the course of disease. Each collaborating institution followed its own protocols to collect whole blood in K2EDTA tubes. For TCRbeta analysis, collaborators shipped samples as frozen whole blood, isolated PBMCs, or DNA extracted from either of those sample types. This clone was found many times. Its specific antigen is unknown. Base qualities are not recorded, but no much larger clone differs from it by a single base. Paper-wide results and their limitations: Clinical and demographic metadata were provided uncurated, with the amount varying by source and participant.

The immunoSEQ Assay, a bias-controlled multiplex PCR, was used to amplify TCRbeta CDR3 regions from genomic DNA. Per the authors' processing: The number of nucleated cells in each sample was estimated by amplification of reference gene primers within the assay. Sequence reads were collapsed and filtered to measure the absolute abundance of every unique TCRbeta CDR3 rearrangement. For each sample, productive Simpson clonality was calculated as the square root of Simpson's diversity index over productive rearrangements. Sourced from immuneACCESS, this table was stored by TCRdb with only in-frame sequences that have V and J called. A share of the clones is absent; for the studies checked, an unresolved V gene accounts for under half, and the remainder has no known explanation. D and trimming were read from the DNA, whereas the V and J calls and clone size are those reported in that table. Recorded for this sample are 250,000 to 350,000 clones; approximately 84% of them occurred a single time. The ten biggest clones cover more than 1.2% of the sample.

The sequencing sample was made of peripheral blood. The TCR originated in a human donor with COVID-19, enrolled during active disease. The donor label of this sample is uncertain.

In nucleotides, the sequence is TGTGCCAGCAGCTTAAGACTTAAAAACATTCAGTACTTC. The resulting protein is CASSLRLKNIQYF. The rearrangement combines TRBV7-9 with TRBJ2-4, with the D gene too uncertain to name. Between the V and J ends, shortened by 2 bases and 4 bases respectively, the junction contains 6 bases. CDR1 and CDR2, per the germline V gene (reference sequence), are SEHNR and FQNEAQ. The CDR3 covers 13 residues, taking in both the cysteine and the phenylalanine. Of all the DNA, just the CDR3 is kept, 39 bases in frame from base 1.